The rows below give T cell receptor beta chains drawn from one sample of a study of blood T cells in healthy people across ages. TCRdb reprocessed the 5' RACE reads with MiXCR, giving one entry per CDR3 protein. This table has 800,000 to 1,000,000 distinct CDR3 sequences, 48% appearing once. The sample consisted of blood. These receptors were taken from a man in his thirties or forties in good health. The CDR3 runs from the conserved cysteine through the conserved F or W. A D gene is named only where the DNA matches it firmly. The size of a clone is reported for some rows only, either as once, few or many, or as a class for expanded clones.

v_gene,d_gene,j_gene,abundance,CDR3aa,CDR3nt
TRBV29-1,-,TRBJ1-5,-,CSVLMEANQPQHF,TGCAGCGTGTTAATGGAGGCCAATCAGCCCCAGCATTTT
TRBV10-3,TRBD1,TRBJ2-7,few,CAISGTGVGYEQYF,TGTGCCATCAGTGGGACAGGGGTAGGCTACGAGCAGTACTTC
TRBV20-1,TRBD1,TRBJ1-1,-,CSARRTGNTEAFF,TGCAGTGCTAGAAGGACAGGGAACACTGAAGCTTTCTTT
TRBV5-6,-,TRBJ2-1,-,CASSGRRVSYNEQFF,TGTGCCAGCAGTGGCCGGCGAGTATCCTACAATGAGCAGTTCTTC
TRBV24-1,TRBD2,TRBJ2-1,-,CATSLSSGGQSSYNEQFF,TGTGCCACCAGTCTCTCCTCGGGGGGTCAGAGCTCCTACAATGAGCAGTTCTTC
TRBV20-1,-,TRBJ2-1,once,CSASPAGVLYNEQFF,TGCAGTGCTAGTCCGGCAGGCGTCCTCTACAATGAGCAGTTCTTC
TRBV20-1,-,TRBJ2-4,many,CSAIDRTLAKNIQYF,TGCAGTGCTATCGACAGGACCCTAGCCAAAAACATTCAGTACTTC
TRBV10-3,-,TRBJ2-7,many,CAISEGESYEQYF,TGTGCCATCAGTGAAGGGGAATCCTACGAGCAGTACTTC
TRBV20-1,TRBD2,TRBJ2-7,-,CSARARGGSYNEQYF,TGCAGTGCTAGAGCGCGGGGGGGGTCCTACAATGAGCAGTACTTC
TRBV4-3,-,TRBJ2-3,-,CASSVDPRDTQYF,TGCGCCAGCAGCGTCGACCCACGGGATACGCAGTATTTT
TRBV6-2/TRBV6-3,-,TRBJ2-7,many,CASSVYDPVSYEQYF,TGTGCCAGCAGTGTCTATGACCCAGTCTCCTACGAGCAGTACTTC
TRBV4-1,-,TRBJ2-2,-,CASSQGKQTGELFF,TGCGCCAGCAGCCAAGGTAAGCAGACCGGGGAGCTGTTTTTT
TRBV6-5,-,TRBJ2-7,few,CASTKTHEQYF,TGTGCCAGCACCAAAACCCACGAGCAGTACTTC
TRBV15,-,TRBJ1-5,-,CATSTDDPSNQPQHF,TGTGCCACCAGCACAGATGACCCAAGCAATCAGCCCCAGCATTTT
TRBV27,TRBD2,TRBJ2-5,-,CASSSLSGRIGTQYF,TGTGCCAGCAGTTCCCTAAGCGGGAGGATTGGGACCCAGTACTTC
TRBV5-1,-,TRBJ2-1,few,CASSLGMGENEQFF,TGCGCCAGCAGCTTGGGGATGGGAGAGAATGAGCAGTTCTTC
TRBV29-1,-,TRBJ2-7,-,CSVNHRSRGCPSYEQYF,TGCAGCGTCAATCACCGAAGCCGGGGGTGCCCCTCCTACGAGCAGTACTTC
TRBV14,-,TRBJ2-2,few,CASSQSRSTGELFF,TGTGCCAGCAGCCAATCCAGGTCAACCGGGGAGCTGTTTTTT
TRBV2,-,TRBJ2-5,-,CASQIPRGGAQETQYF,TGTGCCAGCCAGATACCCCGTGGAGGGGCCCAAGAGACCCAGTACTTC
TRBV10-3,-,TRBJ2-7,-,CAISELGDSYEQYF,TGTGCCATCAGTGAGTTAGGGGACTCCTACGAGCAGTACTTC
TRBV24-1,TRBD1,TRBJ2-1,few,CATSDWQGASYNEQFF,TGTGCCACCAGTGATTGGCAGGGGGCCTCCTACAATGAGCAGTTCTTC
TRBV11-2,-,TRBJ1-1,few,CASSLSAGNTEAFF,TGTGCCAGCAGCTTGTCCGCGGGCAACACTGAAGCTTTCTTT
TRBV20-1,-,TRBJ2-1,-,CSAHSSESGNEQFF,TGCAGTGCTCACAGTTCCGAATCGGGCAATGAGCAGTTCTTC
TRBV2,-,TRBJ2-1,-,CATKSGRSSYSEQFF,TGTGCCACCAAATCCGGGCGGAGCTCCTACAGTGAGCAGTTCTTC
TRBV12-3/TRBV12-4,-,TRBJ1-2,few,CASSKSRGTNLGYTF,TGTGCCAGCAGTAAATCGCGGGGTACAAATCTGGGCTACACCTTC
TRBV5-1,-,TRBJ2-7,many,CASSLGGRGAFHEQYF,TGCGCCAGCAGCTTGGGAGGCAGGGGCGCTTTCCACGAGCAGTACTTC
TRBV25-1,-,TRBJ1-2,-,CASKAGHGYTF,TGTGCCAGCAAAGCAGGGCATGGCTACACCTTC
TRBV15,TRBD1,TRBJ1-2,-,CATSRVQTGYGYTF,TGTGCCACCAGCAGAGTCCAGACAGGGTACGGCTACACCTTC
TRBV27,TRBD1,TRBJ2-1,once,CASRILKGQGGHQFF,TGTGCCAGCAGAATCCTTAAAGGACAGGGGGGGCATCAGTTCTTC
TRBV20-1,-,TRBJ2-7,-,CSASELSSEQYF,TGCAGTGCTAGCGAATTATCTTCCGAGCAGTACTTC
TRBV20-1,TRBD2,TRBJ2-3,-,CSASLRPASGGLFRGVDTQYF,TGCAGTGCTAGTCTCCGCCCGGCTAGCGGGGGCCTCTTCCGGGGTGTGGATACGCAGTATTTT
TRBV7-9,-,TRBJ1-6,-,CASSLNSGYNSPLHF,TGTGCCAGCAGCTTAAATTCAGGGTATAATTCACCCCTCCACTTT
TRBV10-3,TRBD1,TRBJ2-7,few,CAISEDRESYEQYF,TGTGCCATCAGTGAGGACAGGGAGTCCTACGAGCAGTACTTC
TRBV19,-,TRBJ1-1,once,CASRYTEGSEAFF,TGTGCCAGTCGCTATACGGAGGGGTCTGAAGCTTTCTTT
TRBV15,-,TRBJ2-4,-,CATSHGAVAKNIQYF,TGTGCCACCAGCCATGGCGCGGTAGCCAAAAACATTCAGTACTTC
TRBV28,-,TRBJ2-7,-,CASSLPSFSYEQYF,TGTGCCAGCAGTCTGCCTTCCTTCTCCTACGAGCAGTACTTC
TRBV9,TRBD1,TRBJ1-2,-,CASSAGQGFGNLIGYTF,TGTGCCAGCAGCGCGGGACAGGGGTTTGGAAATTTGATCGGCTACACCTTC
TRBV7-2,TRBD1,TRBJ1-2,-,CASSLTGKGGGYTF,TGTGCCAGCAGCTTGACAGGGAAAGGAGGCGGCTACACCTTC
TRBV21-1,-,TRBJ2-1,few,CASSKTPGQVKCNEQFF,TGTGCCAGCAGCAAAACACCGGGACAGGTTAAGTGCAATGAGCAGTTCTTC
TRBV9,-,TRBJ1-2,-,CASSVVPEGHYGYTF,TGTGCCAGCAGCGTAGTTCCTGAAGGGCACTATGGCTACACCTTC